The rows below give T cell receptor beta chains drawn from one sample of a study of T cell repertoires in cytomegalovirus infection. The antigens for these receptors are not known. TCRdb reanalysed the reads using MiXCR and keeps one entry per CDR3 protein. This table has 700,000 to 850,000 distinct CDR3 sequences, 32% appearing once. The source was cultured CD8+ T cells from PBMCs, collected from culture after CMV antigen stimulation. The receptors stem from a human donor in good health (CMV status not recorded). Some clones in this sample may be carry-over from other donors' samples. CDR3s leave out the opening cysteine and the closing phenylalanine or tryptophan.

cdr3_length j_call v_call cdr3_aa
13 TRBJ2-6 TRBV2 ATQGPLSGANVLT
16 TRBJ2-2 TRBV7-9 ASSWWIGGDQNTGELF
12 TRBJ2-7 TRBV7-9 ASSPQGISYEQY
13 TRBJ2-2 TRBV6-1 ASSESVSQTGELF
14 TRBJ2-1 TRBV7-9 ASSLIAGATYNEQF
13 TRBJ2-1 TRBV6-5 ASSGGLAGPNEQF
13 TRBJ2-6 TRBV4-1 ASSQTWDGANVLT
15 TRBJ2-1 TRBV4-1 ASSQVSNGGAYNEQF
10 TRBJ2-1 TRBV7-2 ASSLWEGEQF
13 TRBJ2-5 TRBV6-5 ASSYSGSGGETQY
11 TRBJ1-1 TRBV7-8 ASSFLLQTEAF
15 TRBJ2-3 TRBV6-1 ASSYPGQGYFTDTQY
13 TRBJ2-3 TRBV3-1 ASSQARQGTDTQY
10 TRBJ2-5 TRBV18 ASSQGIETQY
12 TRBJ2-1 TRBV24-1 ATSDGYRDNEQF
13 TRBJ2-2 TRBV2 AWIAGPPNTGELF
17 TRBJ2-6 TRBV7-8 ASSSAPRQGAPGANVLT
13 TRBJ2-5 TRBV28 ASSLWVGSQETQY
12 TRBJ1-3 TRBV6-8 ASTYGGVGNTIY
12 TRBJ1-2 TRBV14 ASSQLGVEDGYT
12 TRBJ2-3 TRBV2 ASHKGSSTDTQY
13 TRBJ1-1 TRBV2 ASKNKAGFQTEAF
11 TRBJ2-5 TRBV12-3/TRBV12-4 ASSLLAKETQY
12 TRBJ1-4 TRBV12-3/TRBV12-4 ASTSGGSNEKLF
13 TRBJ2-1 TRBV6-5 ASSYSGTSYNEQF
13 TRBJ2-3 TRBV7-8 ASSFEALPTDTQY
16 TRBJ2-2 TRBV7-9 ASSPGTPGQGNTGELF
15 TRBJ2-7 TRBV4-2 ASSQDFWAGVGHEQY
11 TRBJ1-2 TRBV6-5 ASRPHRDYGYT
17 TRBJ2-5 TRBV20-1 SARDPGTSGENGQETQY
14 TRBJ1-1 TRBV14 ASSPVTGGAGTEAF
11 TRBJ2-7 TRBV19 ASSMGLTYEQY
10 TRBJ2-7 TRBV20-1 SASQGAGEQY
12 TRBJ2-2 TRBV15 ATSRVSQSGELF
12 TRBJ1-3 TRBV7-9 ASTPGTSGNTIY
11 TRBJ2-5 TRBV7-8 ASSFRGGETQY
16 TRBJ1-5 TRBV28 ASSWGGQGNMNNQPQH
11 TRBJ2-1 TRBV7-6 ASSWTTYNEQF
13 TRBJ1-2 TRBV4-1 ASSQEEHSQYGYT
12 TRBJ1-2 TRBV6-1 ASSGGRTNYGYT
13 TRBJ1-4 TRBV19 ASTLHGTPYEKLF
13 TRBJ1-2 TRBV7-4 ASSFDFGFNYGYT
10 TRBJ1-5 TRBV27 ASSPLSSPQH
14 TRBJ2-1 TRBV11-2 ASSLGPSRPYNEQF
15 TRBJ1-2 TRBV15 ATSRGGRVGTNYGYT
12 TRBJ2-1 TRBV7-6 ASSPQQGLDEQF
10 TRBJ2-1 TRBV19 ASSIPGGEQF
11 TRBJ2-7 TRBV4-1 ASSQAPSYKQY
12 TRBJ1-1 TRBV5-1 ASKITGWNTEAF
12 TRBJ2-3 TRBV27 ASSTRQGADTQY
17 TRBJ1-4 TRBV15 ATSRVLDVREGPQEKLF
12 TRBJ2-1 TRBV12-3/TRBV12-4 ASSLGGQLHEQF
13 TRBJ1-1 TRBV15 ATSSLVGGEDEAF